The sequence of this T cell receptor beta chain was determined in a study of control samples from healthy donors and cancer patients (dated by TCRdb to 2019 to 2021). Comments on this clone: The antigen it binds to is not known. Within one base of it there is no much larger clone, and no base qualities were kept.

Looking up the germline V gene yields CDR1 MDHEN and CDR2 SYDVKM. V sheds 1 base and J sheds 3 bases, leaving 9 bases between their ends. The CDR3 spans 14 residues, from the cysteine through the phenylalanine. The DNA shown is the 42-base CDR3, in frame from base 1. Libraries were constructed by the immunoSEQ multiplex PCR assay. TCRdb provides this immuneACCESS table in a form limited to in-frame rearrangements. Some clones are lacking; in checked studies, under half of them reflect an unresolved V gene, and why the rest are absent is not known. This sample comprises around 150,000 clones, 70% to 90% of them detected only once. The ten largest clones take up around 12% of the sample.

The sample consisted of blood. This clonotype originated in a young man in good health. In this chain, TRBV28 is recombined with TRBJ1-2; TRBD1 is possibly the D segment (6 matching bases). The CDR3 region: CASSLLPGDYGYTF. The nucleotide sequence reads TGTGCCAGCAGTTTATTACCAGGGGACTATGGCTACACCTTC.